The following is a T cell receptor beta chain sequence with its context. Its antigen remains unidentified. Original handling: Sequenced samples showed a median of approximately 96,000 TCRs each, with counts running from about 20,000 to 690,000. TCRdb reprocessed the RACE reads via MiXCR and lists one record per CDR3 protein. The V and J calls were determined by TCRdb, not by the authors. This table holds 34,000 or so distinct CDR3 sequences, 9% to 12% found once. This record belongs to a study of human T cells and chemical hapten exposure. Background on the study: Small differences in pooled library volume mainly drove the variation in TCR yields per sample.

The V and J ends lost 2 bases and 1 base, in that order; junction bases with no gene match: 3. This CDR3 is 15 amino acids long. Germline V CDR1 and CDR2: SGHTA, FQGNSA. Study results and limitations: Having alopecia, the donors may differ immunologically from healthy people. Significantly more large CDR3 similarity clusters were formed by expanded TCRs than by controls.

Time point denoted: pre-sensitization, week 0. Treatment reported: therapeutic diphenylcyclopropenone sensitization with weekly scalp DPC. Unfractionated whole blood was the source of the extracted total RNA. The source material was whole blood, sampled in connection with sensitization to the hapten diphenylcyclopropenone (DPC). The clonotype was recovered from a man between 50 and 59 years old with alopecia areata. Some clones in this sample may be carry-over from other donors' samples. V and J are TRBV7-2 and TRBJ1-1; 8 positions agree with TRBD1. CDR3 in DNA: TGTGCCAGCAGCTTAAGGACAGGGACGAACACTGAAGCTTTCTTT. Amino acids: CASSLRTGTNTEAFF.